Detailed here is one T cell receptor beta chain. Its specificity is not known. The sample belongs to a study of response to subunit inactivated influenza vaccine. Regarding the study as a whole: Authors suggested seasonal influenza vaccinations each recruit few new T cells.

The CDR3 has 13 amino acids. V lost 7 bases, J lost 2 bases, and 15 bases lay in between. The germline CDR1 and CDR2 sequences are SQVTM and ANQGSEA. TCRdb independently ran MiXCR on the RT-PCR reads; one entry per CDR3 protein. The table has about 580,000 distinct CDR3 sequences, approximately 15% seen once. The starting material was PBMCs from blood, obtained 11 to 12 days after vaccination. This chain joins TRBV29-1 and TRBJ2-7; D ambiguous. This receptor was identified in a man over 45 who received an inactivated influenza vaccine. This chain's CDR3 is CSALTGNPYEQYF. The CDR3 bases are TGCAGCGCCCTGACGGGTAACCCCTACGAGCAGTACTTC.